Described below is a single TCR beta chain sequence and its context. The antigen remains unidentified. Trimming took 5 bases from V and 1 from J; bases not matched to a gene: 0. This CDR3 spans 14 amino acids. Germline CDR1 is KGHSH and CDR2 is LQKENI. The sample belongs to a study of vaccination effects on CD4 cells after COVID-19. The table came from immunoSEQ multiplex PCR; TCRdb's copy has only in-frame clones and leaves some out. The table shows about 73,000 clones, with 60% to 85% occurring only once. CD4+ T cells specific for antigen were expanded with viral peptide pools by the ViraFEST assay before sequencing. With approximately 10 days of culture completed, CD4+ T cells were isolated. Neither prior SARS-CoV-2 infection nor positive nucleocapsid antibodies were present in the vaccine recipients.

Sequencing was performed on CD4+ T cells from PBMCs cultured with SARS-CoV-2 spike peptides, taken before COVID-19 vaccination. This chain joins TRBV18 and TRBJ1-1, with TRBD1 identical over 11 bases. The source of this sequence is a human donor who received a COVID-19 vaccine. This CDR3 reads CASSGQGANTEAFF. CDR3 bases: TGTGCCAGCTCAGGACAGGGGGCGAACACTGAAGCTTTCTTT.